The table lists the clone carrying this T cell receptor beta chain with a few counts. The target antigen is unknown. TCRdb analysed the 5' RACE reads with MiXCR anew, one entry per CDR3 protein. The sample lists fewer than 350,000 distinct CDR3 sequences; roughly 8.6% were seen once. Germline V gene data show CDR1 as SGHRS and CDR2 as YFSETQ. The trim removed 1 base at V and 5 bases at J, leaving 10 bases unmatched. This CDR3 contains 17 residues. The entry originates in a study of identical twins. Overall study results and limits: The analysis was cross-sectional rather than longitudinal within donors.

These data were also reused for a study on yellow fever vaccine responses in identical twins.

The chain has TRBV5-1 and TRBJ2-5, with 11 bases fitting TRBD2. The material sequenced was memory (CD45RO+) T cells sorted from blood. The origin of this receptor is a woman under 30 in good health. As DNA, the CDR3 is TGCGCCAGCAGCTTGAGGCTAGCGGGAGGATCTGGGGAGACCCAGTACTTC. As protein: CASSLRLAGGSGETQYF.